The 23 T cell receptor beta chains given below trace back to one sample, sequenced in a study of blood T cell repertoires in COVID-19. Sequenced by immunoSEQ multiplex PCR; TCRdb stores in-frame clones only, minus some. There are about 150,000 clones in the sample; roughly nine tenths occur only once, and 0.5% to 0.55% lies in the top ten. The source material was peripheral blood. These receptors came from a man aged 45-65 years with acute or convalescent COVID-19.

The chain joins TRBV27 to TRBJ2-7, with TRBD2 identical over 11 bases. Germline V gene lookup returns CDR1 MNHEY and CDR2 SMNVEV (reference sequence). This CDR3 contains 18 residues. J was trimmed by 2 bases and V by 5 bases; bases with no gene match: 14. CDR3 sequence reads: CASSTPKTGTSGPYEQYF. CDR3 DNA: TGTGCCAGCAGTACCCCTAAGACCGGGACTAGCGGCCCCTACGAGCAGTACTTC.

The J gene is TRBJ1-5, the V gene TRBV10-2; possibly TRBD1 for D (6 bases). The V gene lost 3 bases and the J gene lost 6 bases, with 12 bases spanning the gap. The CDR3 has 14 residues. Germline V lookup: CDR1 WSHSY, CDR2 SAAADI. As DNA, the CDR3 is TGCGCCAGCAGTGACGGGGGGCAGGGTCAGCCCCAGCATTTT. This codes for CASSDGGQGQPQHF.

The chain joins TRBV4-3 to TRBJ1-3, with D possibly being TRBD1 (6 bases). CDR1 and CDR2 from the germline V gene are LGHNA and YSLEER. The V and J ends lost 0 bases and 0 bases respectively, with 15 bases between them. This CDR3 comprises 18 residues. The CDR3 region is CASSQDLPGASSGNTIYF. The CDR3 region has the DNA TGCGCCAGCAGCCAAGATTTACCAGGGGCCTCCTCTGGAAACACCATATATTTT.

The CDR3 DNA is TGTGCCAGCAGCTCCGGGACAGGGGCCCACGAGCAGTACTTC. It codes for CASSSGTGAHEQYF. The chain recombines TRBV11-3 with TRBJ2-7, with TRBD1 matching over 10 bases. The germline V gene encodes CDR1 SGHNT and CDR2 YENEEA. After removal of 4 bases from V and 5 bases from J, the junction contained 5 bases not matched to a gene. CDR3 length equals 14 residues.

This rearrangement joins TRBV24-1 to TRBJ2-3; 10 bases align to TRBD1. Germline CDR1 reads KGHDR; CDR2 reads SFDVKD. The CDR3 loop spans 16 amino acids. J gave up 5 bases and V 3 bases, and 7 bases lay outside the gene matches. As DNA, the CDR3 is TGTGCCACCAGTGATGTGGTGCGGGACAGGGGAGATACGCAGTATTTT. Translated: CATSDVVRDRGDTQYF.

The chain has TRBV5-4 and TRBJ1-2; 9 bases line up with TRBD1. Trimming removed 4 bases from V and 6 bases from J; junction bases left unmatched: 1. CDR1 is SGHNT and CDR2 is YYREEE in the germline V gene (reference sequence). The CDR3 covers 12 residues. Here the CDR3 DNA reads TGTGCCAGCAGCCGGACAGGGGATGGCTACACCTTC. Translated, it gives CASSRTGDGYTF.

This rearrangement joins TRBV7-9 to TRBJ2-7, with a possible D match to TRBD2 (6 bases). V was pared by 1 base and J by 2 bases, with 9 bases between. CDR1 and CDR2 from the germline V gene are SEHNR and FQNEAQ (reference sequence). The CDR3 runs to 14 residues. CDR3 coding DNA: TGTGCCAGCAGCTTAGACCTAGCGCCCTACGAGCAGTACTTC. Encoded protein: CASSLDLAPYEQYF.

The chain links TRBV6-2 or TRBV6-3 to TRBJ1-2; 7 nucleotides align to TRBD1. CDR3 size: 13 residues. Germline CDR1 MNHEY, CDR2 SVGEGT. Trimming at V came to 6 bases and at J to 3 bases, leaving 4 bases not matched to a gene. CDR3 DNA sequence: TGTGCCAGCAGCATTACAGGGGACTATGGCTACACCTTC. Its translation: CASSITGDYGYTF.

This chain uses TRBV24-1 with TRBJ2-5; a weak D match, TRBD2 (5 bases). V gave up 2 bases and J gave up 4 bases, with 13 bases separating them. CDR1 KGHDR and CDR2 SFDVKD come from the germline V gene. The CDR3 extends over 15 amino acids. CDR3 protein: CATSDSRLGRETQYF. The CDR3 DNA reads TGTGCCACCAGTGATTCACGCTTAGGGAGAGAGACCCAGTACTTC.

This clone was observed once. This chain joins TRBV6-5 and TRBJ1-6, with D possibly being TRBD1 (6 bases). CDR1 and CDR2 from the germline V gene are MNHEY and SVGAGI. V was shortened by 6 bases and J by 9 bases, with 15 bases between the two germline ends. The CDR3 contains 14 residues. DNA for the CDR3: TGTGCCAGCAGGGGACGGGCGGGGGCTTCACCCCTCCACTTT. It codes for CASRGRAGASPLHF.

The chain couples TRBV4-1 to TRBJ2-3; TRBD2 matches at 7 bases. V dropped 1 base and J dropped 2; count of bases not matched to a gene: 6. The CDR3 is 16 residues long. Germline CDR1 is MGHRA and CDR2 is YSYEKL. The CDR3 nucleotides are TGCGCCAGCAGCCAAGTAGCGGGCCTCTACACAGATACGCAGTATTTT. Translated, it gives CASSQVAGLYTDTQYF.

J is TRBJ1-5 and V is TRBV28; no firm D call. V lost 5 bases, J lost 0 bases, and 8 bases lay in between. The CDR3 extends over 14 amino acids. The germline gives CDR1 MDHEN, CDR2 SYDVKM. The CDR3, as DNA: TGTGCCAGCAGTACCGCAGATAGCAATCAGCCCCAGCATTTT. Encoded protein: CASSTADSNQPQHF.

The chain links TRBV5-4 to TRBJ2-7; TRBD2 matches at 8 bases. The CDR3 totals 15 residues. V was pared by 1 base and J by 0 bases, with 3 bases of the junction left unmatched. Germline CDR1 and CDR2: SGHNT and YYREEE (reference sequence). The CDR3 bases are TGTGCCAGCAGCTTGTACGGGAGGGTCTCCTACGAGCAGTACTTC. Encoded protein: CASSLYGRVSYEQYF.

CDR3 nucleotide sequence: TGTGCCAGCAGCTTCTTCTCGGGGGAGCAGTTCTTC. Translated: CASSFFSGEQFF. V usage is TRBV7-3 and J usage is TRBJ2-1, with a weak D call TRBD2 (5 bases). The CDR3 covers 12 residues. The germline V gene has CDR1 SGHTA and CDR2 FQGTGA. V lost 3 bases and J 10 bases, leaving 10 bases between the germline ends.

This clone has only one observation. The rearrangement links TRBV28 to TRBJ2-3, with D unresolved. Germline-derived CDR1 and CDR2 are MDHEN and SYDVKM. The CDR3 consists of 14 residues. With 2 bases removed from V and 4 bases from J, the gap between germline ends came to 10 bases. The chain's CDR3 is CASSLAEKPDTQYF. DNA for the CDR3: TGTGCCAGCAGTTTAGCGGAAAAGCCAGATACGCAGTATTTT.

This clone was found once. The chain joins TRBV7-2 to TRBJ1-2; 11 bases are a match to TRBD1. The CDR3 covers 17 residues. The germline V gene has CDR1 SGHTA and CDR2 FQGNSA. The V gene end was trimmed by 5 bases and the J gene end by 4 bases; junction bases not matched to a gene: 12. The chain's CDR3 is CASSTPPGQGDTYGYTF. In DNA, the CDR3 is TGTGCCAGCAGCACCCCCCCGGGACAGGGGGATACCTATGGCTACACCTTC.

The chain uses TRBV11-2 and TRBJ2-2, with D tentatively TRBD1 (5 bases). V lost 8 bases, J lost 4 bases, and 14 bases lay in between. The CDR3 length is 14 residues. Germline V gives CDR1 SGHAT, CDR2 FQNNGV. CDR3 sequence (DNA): TGTGCCAGCGATCAGGGCCTTGCCACCGGGGAGCTGTTTTTT. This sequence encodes CASDQGLATGELFF.

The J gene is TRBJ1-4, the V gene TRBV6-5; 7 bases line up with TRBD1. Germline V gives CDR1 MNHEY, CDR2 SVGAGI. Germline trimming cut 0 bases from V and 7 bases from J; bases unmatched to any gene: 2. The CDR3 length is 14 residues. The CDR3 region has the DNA TGTGCCAGCAGTTACTCGACAGGGTCTGAAAAACTGTTTTTT. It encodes CASSYSTGSEKLFF.

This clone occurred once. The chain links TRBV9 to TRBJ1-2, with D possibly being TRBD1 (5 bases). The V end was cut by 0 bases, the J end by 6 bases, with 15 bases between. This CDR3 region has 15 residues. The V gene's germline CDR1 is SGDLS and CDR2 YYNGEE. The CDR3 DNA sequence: TGTGCCAGCAGCGTAGGTGACAGTTGGTCGGATGGCTACACCTTC. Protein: CASSVGDSWSDGYTF.

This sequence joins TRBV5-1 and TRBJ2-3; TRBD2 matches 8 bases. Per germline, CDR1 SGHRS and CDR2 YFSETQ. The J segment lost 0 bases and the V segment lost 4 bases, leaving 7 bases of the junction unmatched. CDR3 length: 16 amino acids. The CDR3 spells CASSPGVAGSTDTQYF. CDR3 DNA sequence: TGCGCCAGCAGCCCCGGGGTAGCGGGAAGCACAGATACGCAGTATTTT. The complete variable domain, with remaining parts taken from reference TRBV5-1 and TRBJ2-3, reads KAGVTQTPRYLIKTRGQQVTLSCSPISGHRSVSWYQQTPGQGLQFLFEYFSETQRNKGNFPGRFSGRQFSNSRSEMNVSTLELGDSALYLCASSPGVAGSTDTQYFGPGTRLTVL.

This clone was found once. The CDR3 DNA sequence: TGCGCCAGCAGACCCGGGACATCCAACACCGGGGAGCTGTTTTTT. It specifies CASRPGTSNTGELFF. The chain combines TRBV5-1 with TRBJ2-2, with D maybe TRBD1 (6 bases). Per germline, CDR1 SGHRS and CDR2 YFSETQ. The CDR3 is 15 residues long. With 5 bases removed from V and 2 bases from J, the gap between germline ends came to 13 bases. The entire variable domain, with the rest obtained from reference TRBV5-1 and TRBJ2-2, is as follows: KAGVTQTPRYLIKTRGQQVTLSCSPISGHRSVSWYQQTPGQGLQFLFEYFSETQRNKGNFPGRFSGRQFSNSRSEMNVSTLELGDSALYLCASRPGTSNTGELFFGEGSRLTVL.

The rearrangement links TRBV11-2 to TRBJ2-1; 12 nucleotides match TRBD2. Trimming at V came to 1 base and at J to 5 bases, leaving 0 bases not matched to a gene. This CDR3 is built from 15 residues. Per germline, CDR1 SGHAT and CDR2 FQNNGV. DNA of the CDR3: TGTGCCAGCAGCTTAGCTAGCGGGGGGGACAATGAGCAGTTCTTC. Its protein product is CASSLASGGDNEQFF. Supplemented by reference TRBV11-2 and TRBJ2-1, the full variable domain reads EAGVAQSPRYKIIEKRQSVAFWCNPISGHATLYWYQQILGQGPKLLIQFQNNGVVDDSQLPKDRFSAERLKGVDSTLKIQPAKLEDSAVYLCASSLASGGDNEQFFGPGTRLTVL.

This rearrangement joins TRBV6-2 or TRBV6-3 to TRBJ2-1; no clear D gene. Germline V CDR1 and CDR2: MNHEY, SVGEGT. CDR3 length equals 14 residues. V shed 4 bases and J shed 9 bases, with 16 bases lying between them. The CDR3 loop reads CASSSLSSRSEQFF. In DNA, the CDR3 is TGTGCCAGCAGTTCGCTCAGTTCTCGGAGTGAGCAGTTCTTC.